This entry describes one TCR beta chain. Original processing methods: For nucleated cells, counts were estimated from reference gene primer amplification. Assay used: immunoSEQ multiplex PCR; TCRdb lists only in-frame clones, some missing. For V, J and clone size, that table is used; D and trimming come from the DNA. Here the sample spans roughly 80,000 clones, approximately 80% being singletons. With V trimmed by 5 bases and J by 4 bases, 10 bases remained unmatched. This CDR3 contains 15 residues. Germline-derived CDR1 and CDR2 are SGHTA and FQGNSA. This specimen comes from a study of blood T cell repertoires in COVID-19. Across the study: Spain, Italy and the United States supplied samples that represented acute and convalescent COVID-19. Sources were T cells, B-cell-depleted T cells, or PBMCs; the material itself was cDNA or gDNA.

The sequenced material came from peripheral blood. This TCR derives from a woman aged 55-69 years with acute or convalescent COVID-19. The genes are TRBV7-2 and TRBJ2-7; 8 nucleotides align to TRBD1. In DNA, the CDR3 is TGTGCCAGCAGCCCCGCCCCAGGGGGCGGTTACGAGCAGTACTTC. It yields the protein CASSPAPGGGYEQYF.